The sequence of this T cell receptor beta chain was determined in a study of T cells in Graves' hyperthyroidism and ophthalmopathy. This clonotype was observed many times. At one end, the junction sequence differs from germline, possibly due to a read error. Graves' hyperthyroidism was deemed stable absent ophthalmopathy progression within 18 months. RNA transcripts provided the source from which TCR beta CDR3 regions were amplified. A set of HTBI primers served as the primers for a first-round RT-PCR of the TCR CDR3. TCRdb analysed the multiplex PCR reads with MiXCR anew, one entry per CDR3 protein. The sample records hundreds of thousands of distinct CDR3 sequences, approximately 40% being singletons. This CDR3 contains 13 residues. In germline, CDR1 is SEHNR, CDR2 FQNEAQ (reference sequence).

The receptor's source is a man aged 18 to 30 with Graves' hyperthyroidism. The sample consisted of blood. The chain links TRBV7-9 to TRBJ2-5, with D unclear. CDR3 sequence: CASSQDYQETQYF. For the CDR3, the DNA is TGCGCCAGCAGCCAAGACTACCAAGAGACCCAGTACTTC.